This T cell receptor (beta chain) was sequenced in a study of cytomegalovirus exposure and HLA in healthy donors. Study conclusions and caveats: As immune exposure information, only CMV serostatus was available.

In the case of this clone: What it binds is not known.

The PCR used 60 Vbeta and 13 Jbeta primers. The assay was immunoSEQ multiplex PCR, and TCRdb's table has in-frame clones only and misses some. The sample includes 50,000 or so clones, approximately 80% of them seen just once. The germline CDR1 and CDR2 sequences are LGHNA and YSLEER. With V trimmed by 0 bases and J by 2 bases, 6 bases remained unmatched. The CDR3 sequence is 16 residues long. The receptor comes from a female donor in good health and CMV-seronegative. What was sequenced was PBMCs. The V and J genes are TRBV4-3 and TRBJ1-1; TRBD1 matches 7 bases. The CDR3 nucleotides are TGCGCCAGCAGCCAAGATGACAGGGTGCTCAACACTGAAGCTTTCTTT. This translates into CASSQDDRVLNTEAFF.